One sample yielded the 7 T cell receptor beta chains listed below, sequenced in a study of shared clonotypes between healthy human individuals. Only in-frame clones appear in the TCRdb table, and some are missing; sequencing was by immunoSEQ multiplex PCR. This table has about 2 million clones, roughly 95% appearing once. Sequencing was performed on naive CD4+ T cells sorted from blood. As for subset: CD45RA+ positively selected. Receptors were obtained from a young man in good health.

The V call is TRBV7-2, the J call TRBJ1-2; TRBD1 matches at 10 bases. Unmatched junction bases numbered 7, after V lost 5 bases and J lost 4 bases. CDR1 is SGHTA and CDR2 is FQGNSA in the germline V gene. This CDR3 contains 15 residues. The CDR3 sequence: CASSPGQGDIYGYTF. The CDR3 DNA reads TGTGCCAGCAGCCCAGGACAGGGGGATATCTATGGCTACACCTTC.

The rearrangement joins TRBV7-9 to TRBJ2-5; no firm D call. This CDR3 region has 14 residues. CDR1 is SEHNR, CDR2 FQNEAQ, per germline (reference sequence). The V gene lost 1 base and the J gene lost 5 bases, with 11 bases spanning the gap. In DNA, the CDR3 is TGTGCCAGCAGCTTAGGTACCCAACGGGAGACCCAGTACTTC. Translating gives CASSLGTQRETQYF.

The rearrangement links TRBV27 to TRBJ2-5, with TRBD1 matching over 8 bases. The germline gives CDR1 MNHEY, CDR2 SMNVEV (reference sequence). This CDR3 spans 17 amino acids. J gave up 3 bases and V 0 bases, and 9 bases lay outside the gene matches. The CDR3 reads CASSLSPGQGPKETQYF. In DNA form, the CDR3 reads TGTGCCAGCAGTTTATCTCCCGGACAGGGCCCAAAAGAGACCCAGTACTTC.

The chain uses TRBV30 and TRBJ2-7; maybe TRBD2 (6 bases). The V gene's germline CDR1 is GTSNPN and CDR2 SVGIG (reference sequence). The CDR3 is made up of 12 amino acids. Trimming left V 5 bases short and J 5 bases short, with 13 bases between. The CDR3 DNA reads TGTGCCTGGGGGGAGGAACGTAACGAGCAGTACTTC. Amino acids: CAWGEERNEQYF. The whole variable domain, remainder taken from reference TRBV30 and TRBJ2-7, is SQTIHQWPATLVQPVGSPLSLECTVEGTSNPNLYWYRQAAGRGLQLLFYSVGIGQISSEVPQNLSASRPQDRQFILSSKKLLLSDSGFYLCAWGEERNEQYFGPGTRLTVT.

The chain links TRBV2 to TRBJ1-5, with 10 bases matching TRBD1. Germline V gene sequence: CDR1 SNHLY, CDR2 FYNNEI. CDR3 size: 15 residues. V shed 4 bases, J shed 6 bases, and the junction held 6 bases outside the gene matches. This chain's CDR3 is CASSGQGADSQPQHF. The CDR3, as DNA: TGTGCCAGCAGTGGACAGGGGGCTGATAGTCAGCCCCAGCATTTT.

The chain combines TRBV27 with TRBJ2-5, with 9 nucleotides matching TRBD1. Losses at the gene ends were 5 bases for V and 3 bases for J; bases not matched to a gene: 7. The germline V gene has CDR1 MNHEY and CDR2 SMNVEV (reference sequence). This CDR3 is 15 amino acids long. DNA for the CDR3: TGTGCCAGCAGTCCGTGGACAGGGGCCGAAGAGACCCAGTACTTC. It is translated as CASSPWTGAEETQYF.

This clone appeared a single time. The sample carries other DNA sequences with the same CDR3. V is TRBV5-1 and J is TRBJ1-2; a weak D match, TRBD1 (6 bases). The CDR3 is 14 residues long. V was pared by 3 bases and J by 5 bases, with 14 bases between. Germline-derived CDR1 and CDR2 are SGHRS and YFSETQ. The CDR3 DNA reads as TGCGCCAGCAGCTCTGGAGGTCAGGGGTATGGCTACACCTTC. Translation gives CASSSGGQGYGYTF.